A single sample is the source of the 28 T cell receptor beta chains below, sequenced in a study of blood T cell repertoires in COVID-19. The protocol was immunoSEQ multiplex PCR, while the TCRdb copy is restricted to in-frame clones and leaves out a portion. The sample includes under 55,000 clones, about four fifths of them seen just once. Sequenced: peripheral blood. These receptors all come from a human donor in a cohort sampled during active COVID-19.

This sequence joins TRBV18 and TRBJ1-1; possible D gene TRBD1, 6 bases. CDR3 length: 15 amino acids. The ends were cut back, 3 bases at V and 5 bases at J, with 16 bases in the middle. Germline CDR1 and CDR2: KGHSH and LQKENI. The CDR3 protein is CASSPGQQGITEAFF. CDR3 bases: TGTGCCAGCTCACCGGGTCAACAGGGAATAACTGAAGCTTTCTTT.

The rearrangement uses TRBV18 and TRBJ2-7, with 13 nucleotides matching TRBD2. Trimming took 2 bases from V and 0 from J; bases not matched to a gene: 1. Germline-derived CDR1 and CDR2 are KGHSH and LQKENI. This CDR3 is 16 amino acids long. This chain's CDR3 is CASSPRTSGSSYEQYF. The CDR3 DNA sequence: TGTGCCAGCTCACCAAGGACTAGCGGGAGCTCCTACGAGCAGTACTTC.

V usage is TRBV5-6 and J usage is TRBJ2-3, with D tentatively TRBD2 (6 bases). Per germline, CDR1 SGHDT and CDR2 YYEEEE. The germline V and J ends were trimmed by 4 bases and 6 bases, with 18 bases remaining between them. CDR3 length: 15 amino acids. The CDR3 nucleotides are TGTGCCAGCAGCCCGTACGCTAGCGATACGGATACGCAGTATTTT. It translates to CASSPYASDTDTQYF.

V is TRBV6-6 and J is TRBJ2-1, with TRBD2 identical over 9 bases. The germline gives CDR1 MNHNY, CDR2 SVGAGI (reference sequence). V shed 2 bases and J 0 bases; nucleotides not matched to a gene: 2. The CDR3 is made up of 16 amino acids. In DNA form, the CDR3 reads TGTGCCAGCAGTTACGGTAGCGGGAGCTCCTACAATGAGCAGTTCTTC. This sequence encodes CASSYGSGSSYNEQFF.

In its sample, this clone was seen once. The J gene is TRBJ2-6, the V gene TRBV7-2; a weak D match, TRBD1 (5 bases). From germline, CDR1 is SGHTA and CDR2 FQGNSA. V was cut by 3 bases and J by 4 bases, with 16 bases left in between. This CDR3 has 17 residues. The CDR3: CASSFRKGRGGANVLTF. The CDR3 DNA sequence: TGTGCCAGCAGCTTTCGTAAGGGAAGGGGAGGGGCCAACGTCCTGACTTTC.

J is TRBJ1-6 and V is TRBV14, with TRBD1 identical over 10 bases. CDR3 length: 15 amino acids. The V segment lost 5 bases and the J segment 7 bases; nucleotides outside the gene matches: 5. CDR1 and CDR2 from the germline V gene are SGHDN and FVKESK. The CDR3 loop is CASSDRGQGNSPLHF. The CDR3 nucleotides are TGTGCCAGCAGCGACCGGGGACAGGGGAATTCACCCCTCCACTTT.

In this sample, this clone turned up once. V usage is TRBV30 and J usage is TRBJ2-2; a possible D gene is TRBD2 (6 bases). CDR3 length equals 13 residues. V lost 4 bases and J lost 5, with 11 bases in between. Germline V gives CDR1 GTSNPN, CDR2 SVGIG (reference sequence). CDR3 region: CAWTRGRTGELFF. The CDR3 nucleotides read TGTGCCTGGACGCGGGGTAGGACCGGGGAGCTGTTTTTT.

V is TRBV19 and J is TRBJ2-4; TRBD1 might be the D (6 bases). Trimming removed 3 bases at V and 8 bases at J, with 11 bases between. CDR1 and CDR2 from the germline V gene are LNHDA and SQIVND (reference sequence). CDR3 length equals 13 residues. The CDR3 coding sequence is TGTGCCAGTAGTATGATCAGGGGAGACATTCAGTACTTC. Translated: CASSMIRGDIQYF.

This rearrangement joins TRBV25-1 to TRBJ2-7; D remains ambiguous. Trimming took 1 base from V and 3 from J, leaving 10 bases between them. CDR3 size: 14 residues. Germline CDR1 MGHDK, CDR2 SYGVNS. The DNA of the CDR3 is TGTGCCAGCAGTGAATCTTGGCGGAACTACGAGCAGTACTTC. It encodes CASSESWRNYEQYF.

This rearrangement joins TRBV6-5 to TRBJ2-7, with D tentatively TRBD2 (5 bases). CDR1 and CDR2 from the germline V gene are MNHEY and SVGAGI. This CDR3 has 13 residues. V lost 5 bases to trimming and J lost 7 bases, with 15 bases between them. CDR3: CASSLTGMWEQYF. CDR3 sequence (DNA): TGTGCCAGCAGTCTCACGGGGATGTGGGAGCAGTACTTC.

The J gene is TRBJ2-5, the V gene TRBV20-1; D perhaps matches TRBD2 (6 bases). The V gene's germline CDR1 is DFQATT and CDR2 SNEGSKA (reference sequence). Trimming removed 7 bases from V and 4 bases from J, with 10 bases in between. The CDR3 loop spans 11 amino acids. The CDR3 sequence: CSGVGGETQYF. The CDR3 DNA follows: TGCAGTGGGGTGGGGGGAGAGACCCAGTACTTC.

The rearrangement uses TRBV4-1 and TRBJ2-1; 9 nucleotides match TRBD1. Germline-derived CDR1 and CDR2 are MGHRA and YSYEKL. The CDR3 is made up of 18 amino acids. J lost 2 bases, V lost 3 bases, and 11 bases had no gene match. The CDR3: CASSQPAYRGRTYNEQFF. CDR3 in DNA: TGCGCCAGCAGCCAGCCCGCCTACAGGGGGCGAACCTACAATGAGCAGTTCTTC.

CDR3 loop: CACKLMNTEAFF. DNA for the CDR3: TGTGCCTGCAAGCTGATGAACACTGAAGCTTTCTTT. The V gene is TRBV11-3, the J gene TRBJ1-1; D remains unclear. The CDR3 has 12 residues. The germline gives CDR1 SGHNT, CDR2 YENEEA. Trimming cost V 11 bases and J 0 bases, with 10 bases left between them.

The V gene is TRBV30, the J gene TRBJ1-4; D not certain. The germline gives CDR1 GTSNPN, CDR2 SVGIG (reference sequence). V gave up 1 base and J gave up 7 bases, with 13 bases separating them. This CDR3 has 14 residues. CDR3 nucleotides: TGTGCCTGGAGTGGGGTGGGCTTCGGTGAAAAACTGTTTTTT. It encodes CAWSGVGFGEKLFF.

This chain joins TRBV6-2 or TRBV6-3 and TRBJ1-2; D gene ambiguous. The CDR3 has 14 residues. The germline V gene encodes CDR1 MNHEY and CDR2 SVGEGT. V lost 4 bases and J 5 bases, leaving 14 bases between the germline ends. CDR3 amino acids: CASSSVQRWYGYTF. The DNA for the CDR3 is TGTGCCAGCAGTTCGGTCCAGCGGTGGTATGGCTACACCTTC.

This chain joins TRBV4-3 and TRBJ1-2; possible D gene TRBD1, 6 bases. Trimming pared 1 base from V and 8 bases from J, leaving 11 bases between. Per the germline V gene, CDR1 is LGHNA and CDR2 is YSLEER. The CDR3 sequence is 13 residues long. The CDR3 DNA is TGCGCCAGCAGCCAAGGAAGGGGGGGAGGCTACACCTTC. Amino acid sequence: CASSQGRGGGYTF.

This clone was counted a single time. The DNA for the CDR3 is TGTGCCAGCAGTTTTACGGGAGAAGGGCAAGAGACCCAGTACTTC. Amino acid sequence: CASSFTGEGQETQYF. V is TRBV28 and J is TRBJ2-5, with a possible D match to TRBD2 (6 bases). V shed 3 bases and J shed 2 bases, with 13 bases lying between them. Germline V CDR1 and CDR2: MDHEN, SYDVKM. The CDR3 runs to 15 residues.

The sample holds a few counts of this clone. The chain is built from TRBV5-5 and TRBJ2-7; unclear D gene. V lost 3 bases and J lost 4, with 17 bases in between. The CDR3 totals 15 residues. Germline V CDR1 and CDR2: SGHKS, YYEKEE (reference sequence). In DNA form, the CDR3 reads TGTGCCAGCAGCTCCCTCGAAAGCAAGAGGTACGAGCAGTACTTC. It codes for CASSSLESKRYEQYF.

CDR3 sequence reads: CASSESQGQALYNEQFF. In DNA, the CDR3 is TGCGCCAGCAGTGAGAGCCAGGGACAGGCCTTATACAATGAGCAGTTCTTC. J is TRBJ2-1 and V is TRBV10-1, with 8 bases fitting TRBD1. Looked up from germline, CDR1 is WNHNN and CDR2 is SYGVQD (reference sequence). Trimming at V came to 2 bases and at J to 4 bases, leaving 10 bases not matched to a gene. The CDR3 contains 17 residues.

This clone was detected only once. V and J are TRBV5-4 and TRBJ2-1; the D gene is possibly TRBD2 (6 bases). Germline-derived CDR1 and CDR2 are SGHNT and YYREEE (reference sequence). Trimming pared 2 bases from V and 7 bases from J, leaving 10 bases between. The CDR3 extends over 13 amino acids. CDR3 amino acids: CASSFTSRNEQFF. As DNA, the CDR3 is TGTGCCAGCAGCTTTACTAGCCGGAATGAGCAGTTCTTC.

The chain combines TRBV3-1 (or the pseudogene TRBV3-2) with TRBJ2-7; 7 bases agree with TRBD1. CDR3 length: 13 residues. Germline-derived CDR1 and CDR2 are LGHDT and YNNKEL (reference sequence). After removal of 4 bases from V and 6 bases from J, the junction contained 6 bases not matched to a gene. CDR3 nucleotide sequence: TGTGCCAGCAGCCTGACAGGGCCAGGCGAGCAGTACTTC. Translating it yields CASSLTGPGEQYF.

The rearrangement uses TRBV30 and TRBJ2-1; a possible D gene is TRBD2 (5 bases). V dropped 2 bases and J dropped 9 bases, with 8 bases sitting between them. The CDR3 length is 11 residues. Germline lookup yields CDR1 GTSNPN and CDR2 SVGIG (reference sequence). As DNA, the CDR3 is TGTGCCTGGAGTCTAGCCCGTGAGCAGTTCTTC. Amino acid sequence: CAWSLAREQFF.

V is TRBV28 and J is TRBJ1-6; 7 bases are a match to TRBD1. The CDR3 extends over 15 amino acids. The V and J ends lost 4 bases and 6 bases, in that order; junction bases with no gene match: 6. Germline V gives CDR1 MDHEN, CDR2 SYDVKM. Written as DNA, the CDR3 is TGTGCCAGCAGTTCACCGGGACAGTTTAATTCACCCCTCCACTTT. Translating it yields CASSSPGQFNSPLHF. The full variable domain, rest sourced from reference TRBV28 and TRBJ1-6, is DVKVTQSSRYLVKRTGEKVFLECVQDMDHENMFWYRQDPGLGLRLIYFSYDVKMKEKGDIPEGYSVSREKKERFSLILESASTNQTSMYLCASSSPGQFNSPLHFGNGTRLTVT.

The genes are TRBV9 and TRBJ1-1; 7 bases line up with TRBD1. The J segment lost 1 base and the V segment lost 0 bases, leaving 12 bases of the junction unmatched. The CDR3 is 18 amino acids. In germline, CDR1 is SGDLS, CDR2 YYNGEE. The CDR3 nucleotides read TGTGCCAGCAGCGTAGGGGTCGGGACAGAGATCCAGAACACTGAAGCTTTCTTT. Translating gives CASSVGVGTEIQNTEAFF.

The chain links TRBV6-5 to TRBJ1-2, with D unresolved. The CDR3 has 15 amino acids. Germline loops: CDR1 MNHEY, CDR2 SVGAGI. Trimming took off 5 bases at V and 4 bases at J, with 17 bases between the two ends. CDR3: CASSPTASTAYGYTF. Here the CDR3 DNA reads TGTGCCAGCAGTCCTACAGCCTCGACCGCCTATGGCTACACCTTC.

J is TRBJ2-1 and V is TRBV4-2; D perhaps matches TRBD2 (6 bases). V lost 0 bases to trimming and J lost 0 bases, with 18 bases between them. This CDR3 is 19 amino acids long. CDR1 and CDR2 (germline): LGHNA, YNFKEQ. For the CDR3, the DNA is TGTGCCAGCAGCCAAGAAGGATCTAGCGAGAAGGCCTCCTACAATGAGCAGTTCTTC. Protein product: CASSQEGSSEKASYNEQFF.

V usage is TRBV5-6 and J usage is TRBJ2-2; D is uncertain. Germline V lookup: CDR1 SGHDT, CDR2 YYEEEE. The CDR3 spans 16 residues. Trimming pared 4 bases from V and 3 bases from J, leaving 16 bases between. CDR3 amino acids: CASSPPSPRDTGELFF. DNA for the CDR3: TGTGCCAGCAGCCCGCCGAGCCCTCGTGACACCGGGGAGCTGTTTTTT.

The chain links TRBV19 to TRBJ2-2; 7 bases are shared with TRBD2. There are 14 residues in the CDR3. The V gene's germline CDR1 is LNHDA and CDR2 SQIVND (reference sequence). The ends lost 5 bases at V and 6 bases at J; junction bases unmatched: 6. CDR3 nucleotide sequence: TGTGCCAGTAGTCCGGGGGGAGGCCCCGGGGAGCTGTTTTTT. It is translated as CASSPGGGPGELFF.